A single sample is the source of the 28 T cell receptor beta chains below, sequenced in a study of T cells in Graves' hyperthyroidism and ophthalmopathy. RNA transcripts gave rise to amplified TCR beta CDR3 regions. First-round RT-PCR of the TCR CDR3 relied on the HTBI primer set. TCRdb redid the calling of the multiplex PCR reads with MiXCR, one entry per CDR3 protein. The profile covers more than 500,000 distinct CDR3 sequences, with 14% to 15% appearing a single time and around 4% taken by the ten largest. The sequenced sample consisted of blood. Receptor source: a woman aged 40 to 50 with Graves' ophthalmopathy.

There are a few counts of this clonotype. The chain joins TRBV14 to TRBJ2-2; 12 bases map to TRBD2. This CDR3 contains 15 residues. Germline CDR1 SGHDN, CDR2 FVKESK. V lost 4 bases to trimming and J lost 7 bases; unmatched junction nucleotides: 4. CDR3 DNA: TGTGCCAGCAGCCGCCTACTAGCGGGAGGCGGGGAGCTGTTTTTT. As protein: CASSRLLAGGGELFF.

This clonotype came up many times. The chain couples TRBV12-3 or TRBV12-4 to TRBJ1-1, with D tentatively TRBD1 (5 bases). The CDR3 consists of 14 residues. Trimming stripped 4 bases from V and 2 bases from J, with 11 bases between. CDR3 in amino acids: CASSSGASNTEAFF. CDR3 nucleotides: TGTGCCAGCAGTTCTGGGGCCAGCAACACTGAAGCTTTCTTT.

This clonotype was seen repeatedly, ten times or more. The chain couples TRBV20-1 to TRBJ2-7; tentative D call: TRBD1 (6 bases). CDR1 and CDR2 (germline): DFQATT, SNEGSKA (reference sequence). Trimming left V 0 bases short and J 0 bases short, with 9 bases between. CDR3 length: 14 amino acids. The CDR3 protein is CSARDMGASYEQYF. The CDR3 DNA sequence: TGCAGTGCTAGAGATATGGGGGCCTCCTACGAGCAGTACTTC.

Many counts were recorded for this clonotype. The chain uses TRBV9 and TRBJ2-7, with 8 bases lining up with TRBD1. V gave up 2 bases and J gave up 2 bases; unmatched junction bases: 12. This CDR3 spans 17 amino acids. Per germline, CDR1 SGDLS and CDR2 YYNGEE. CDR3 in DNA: TGTGCCAGCAGCGTTGGGACGCCGGGACAGGAGACCTACGAGCAGTACTTC. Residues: CASSVGTPGQETYEQYF.

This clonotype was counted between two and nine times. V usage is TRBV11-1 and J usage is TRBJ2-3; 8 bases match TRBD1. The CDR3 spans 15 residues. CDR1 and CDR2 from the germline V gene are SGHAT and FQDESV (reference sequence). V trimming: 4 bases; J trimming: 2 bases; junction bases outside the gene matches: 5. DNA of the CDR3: TGTGCCAGCAGCTGGGGGACAGGCTCCACAGATACGCAGTATTTT. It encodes CASSWGTGSTDTQYF.

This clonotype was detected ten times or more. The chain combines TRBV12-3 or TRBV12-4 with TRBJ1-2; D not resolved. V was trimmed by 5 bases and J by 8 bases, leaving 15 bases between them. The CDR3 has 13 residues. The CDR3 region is CASSGRESKGYTF. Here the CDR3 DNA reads TGTGCCAGCAGTGGCCGGGAGAGTAAGGGCTACACCTTC.

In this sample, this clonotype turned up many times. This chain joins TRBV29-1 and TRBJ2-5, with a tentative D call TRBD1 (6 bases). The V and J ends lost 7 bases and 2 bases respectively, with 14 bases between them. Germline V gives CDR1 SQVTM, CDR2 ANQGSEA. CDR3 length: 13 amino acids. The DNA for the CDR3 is TGCAGCGGCCGAGGGGGACCGCAAGAGACCCAGTACTTC. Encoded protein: CSGRGGPQETQYF.

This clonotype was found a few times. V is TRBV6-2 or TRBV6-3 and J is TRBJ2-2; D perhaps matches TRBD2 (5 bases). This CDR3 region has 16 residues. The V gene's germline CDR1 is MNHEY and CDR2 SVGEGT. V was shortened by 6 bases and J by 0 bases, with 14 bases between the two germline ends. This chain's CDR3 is CASRSTRVANTGELFF. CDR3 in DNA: TGTGCCAGCAGGTCTACTAGGGTTGCGAACACCGGGGAGCTGTTTTTT.

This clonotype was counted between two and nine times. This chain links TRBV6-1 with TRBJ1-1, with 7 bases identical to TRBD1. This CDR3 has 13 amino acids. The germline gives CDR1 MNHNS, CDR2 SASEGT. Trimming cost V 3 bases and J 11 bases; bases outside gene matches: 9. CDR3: CASSDASGQRAFF. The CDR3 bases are TGTGCCAGCAGTGACGCATCGGGACAGCGGGCTTTCTTT.

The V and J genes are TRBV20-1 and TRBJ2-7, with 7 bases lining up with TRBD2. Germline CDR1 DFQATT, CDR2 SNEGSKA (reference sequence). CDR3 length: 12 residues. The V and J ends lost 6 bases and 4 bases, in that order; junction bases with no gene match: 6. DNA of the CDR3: TGCAGTGCCCCCCCGCGGGGGTACGAGCAGTACTTC. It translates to CSAPPRGYEQYF.

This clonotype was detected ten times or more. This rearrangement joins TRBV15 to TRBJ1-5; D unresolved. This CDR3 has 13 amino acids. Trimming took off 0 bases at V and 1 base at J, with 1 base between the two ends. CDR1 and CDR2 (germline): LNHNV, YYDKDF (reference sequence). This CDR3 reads CATSRESNQPQHF. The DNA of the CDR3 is TGTGCCACCAGCAGAGAAAGCAATCAGCCCCAGCATTTT.

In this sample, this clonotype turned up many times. Here the CDR3 reads CSARDTSGIETQYF. DNA of the CDR3: TGCAGTGCTAGAGATACTAGCGGGATAGAGACCCAGTACTTC. V gene TRBV20-1 combines with J gene TRBJ2-5; 10 nucleotides align to TRBD2. In germline, CDR1 is DFQATT, CDR2 SNEGSKA (reference sequence). The ends lost 0 bases at V and 4 bases at J; junction bases unmatched: 2. The CDR3 covers 14 residues.

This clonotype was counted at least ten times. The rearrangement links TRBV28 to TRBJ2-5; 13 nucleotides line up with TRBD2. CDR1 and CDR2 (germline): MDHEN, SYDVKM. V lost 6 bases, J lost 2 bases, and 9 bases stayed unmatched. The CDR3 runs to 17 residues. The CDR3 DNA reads TGTGCCAGCAGGACGTATGGACTAGCGGGAGTGCAAGAGACCCAGTACTTC. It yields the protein CASRTYGLAGVQETQYF.

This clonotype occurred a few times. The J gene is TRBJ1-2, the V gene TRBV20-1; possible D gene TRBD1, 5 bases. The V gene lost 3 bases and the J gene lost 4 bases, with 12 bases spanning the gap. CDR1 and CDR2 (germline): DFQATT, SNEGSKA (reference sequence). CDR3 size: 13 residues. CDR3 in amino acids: CSASLGPLYGYTF. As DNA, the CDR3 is TGCAGTGCTAGTTTGGGACCCCTCTATGGCTACACCTTC.

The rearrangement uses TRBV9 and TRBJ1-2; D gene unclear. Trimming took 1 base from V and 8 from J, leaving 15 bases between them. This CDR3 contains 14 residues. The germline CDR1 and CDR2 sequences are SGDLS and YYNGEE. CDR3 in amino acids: CASSVYGVRDGYTF. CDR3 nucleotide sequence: TGTGCCAGCAGCGTATACGGGGTTCGAGACGGCTACACCTTC.

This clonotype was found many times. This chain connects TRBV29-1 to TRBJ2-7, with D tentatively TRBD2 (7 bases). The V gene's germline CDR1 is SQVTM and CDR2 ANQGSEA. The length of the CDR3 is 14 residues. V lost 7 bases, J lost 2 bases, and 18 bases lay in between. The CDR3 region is CSAGGAGLAYEQYF. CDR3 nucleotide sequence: TGCAGCGCTGGGGGGGCTGGACTCGCCTACGAGCAGTACTTC.

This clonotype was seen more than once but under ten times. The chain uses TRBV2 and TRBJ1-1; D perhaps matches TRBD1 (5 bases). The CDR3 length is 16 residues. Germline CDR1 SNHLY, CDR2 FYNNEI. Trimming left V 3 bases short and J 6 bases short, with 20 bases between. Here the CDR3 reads CASSESQGGMYAEAFF. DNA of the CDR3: TGTGCCAGCAGTGAGTCTCAGGGCGGTATGTACGCTGAAGCTTTCTTT.

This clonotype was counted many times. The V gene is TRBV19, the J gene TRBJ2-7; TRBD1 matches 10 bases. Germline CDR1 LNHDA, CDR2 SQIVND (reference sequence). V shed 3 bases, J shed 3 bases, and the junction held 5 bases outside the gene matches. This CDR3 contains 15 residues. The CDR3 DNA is TGTGCCAGTAGTATGGGGACAGGGGCTTACTACGAGCAGTACTTC. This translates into CASSMGTGAYYEQYF.

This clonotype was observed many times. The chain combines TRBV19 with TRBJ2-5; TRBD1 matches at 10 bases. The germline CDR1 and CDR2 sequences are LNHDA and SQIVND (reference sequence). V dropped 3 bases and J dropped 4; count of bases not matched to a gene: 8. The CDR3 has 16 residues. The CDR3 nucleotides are TGTGCCAGTAGTATCCACGGACAGGGGGGGCGAGAGACCCAGTACTTC. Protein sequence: CASSIHGQGGRETQYF.

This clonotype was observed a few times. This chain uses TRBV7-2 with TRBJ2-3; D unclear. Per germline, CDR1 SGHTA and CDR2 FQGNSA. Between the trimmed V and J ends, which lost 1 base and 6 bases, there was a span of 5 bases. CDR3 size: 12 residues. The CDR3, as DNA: TGTGCCAGCAGCTTAGATGGTGATACGCAGTATTTT. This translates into CASSLDGDTQYF.

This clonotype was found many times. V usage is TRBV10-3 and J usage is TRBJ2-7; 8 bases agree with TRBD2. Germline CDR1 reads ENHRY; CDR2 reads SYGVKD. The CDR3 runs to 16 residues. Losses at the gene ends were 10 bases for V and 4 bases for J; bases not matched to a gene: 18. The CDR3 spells CATAGGSGSFVYEQYF. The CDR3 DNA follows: TGTGCCACCGCTGGAGGAAGCGGGAGTTTTGTATACGAGCAGTACTTC.

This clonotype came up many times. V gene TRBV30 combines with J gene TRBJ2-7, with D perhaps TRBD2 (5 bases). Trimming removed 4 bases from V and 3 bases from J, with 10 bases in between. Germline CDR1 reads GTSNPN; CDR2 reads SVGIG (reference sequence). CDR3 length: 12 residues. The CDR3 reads CAWKAGVYEQYF. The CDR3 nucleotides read TGTGCCTGGAAAGCCGGGGTCTACGAGCAGTACTTC.

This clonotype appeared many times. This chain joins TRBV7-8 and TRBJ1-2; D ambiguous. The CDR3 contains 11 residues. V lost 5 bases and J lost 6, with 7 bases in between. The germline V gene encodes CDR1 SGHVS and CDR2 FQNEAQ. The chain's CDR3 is CASSLLDGYTF. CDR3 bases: TGTGCCAGCAGCCTACTTGATGGCTACACCTTC.

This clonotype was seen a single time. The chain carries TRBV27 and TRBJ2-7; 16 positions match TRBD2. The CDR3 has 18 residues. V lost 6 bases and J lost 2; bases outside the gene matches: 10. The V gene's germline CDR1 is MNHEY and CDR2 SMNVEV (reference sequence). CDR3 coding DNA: TGTGCCAGCAGCCGGGGACTAGCGGGAGGGGGTACTCCCTACGAGCAGTACTTC. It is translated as CASSRGLAGGGTPYEQYF.

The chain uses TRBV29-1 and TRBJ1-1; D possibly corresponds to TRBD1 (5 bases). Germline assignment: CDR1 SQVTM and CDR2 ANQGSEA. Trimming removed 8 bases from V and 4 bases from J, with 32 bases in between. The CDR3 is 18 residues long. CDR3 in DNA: TGCAGCTCACGAGGCGGGTTGGTGGGGGGGATTTTGAGCACTGAAGCTTTCTTT. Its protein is CSSRGGLVGGILSTEAFF.

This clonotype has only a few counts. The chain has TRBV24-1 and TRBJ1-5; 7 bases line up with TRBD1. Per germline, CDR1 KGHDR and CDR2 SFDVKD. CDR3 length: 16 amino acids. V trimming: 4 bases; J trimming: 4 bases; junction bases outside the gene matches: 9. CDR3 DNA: TGTGCCACCAGTGAACCCGGGACAGCGGGAAATCAGCCCCAGCATTTT. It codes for CATSEPGTAGNQPQHF.

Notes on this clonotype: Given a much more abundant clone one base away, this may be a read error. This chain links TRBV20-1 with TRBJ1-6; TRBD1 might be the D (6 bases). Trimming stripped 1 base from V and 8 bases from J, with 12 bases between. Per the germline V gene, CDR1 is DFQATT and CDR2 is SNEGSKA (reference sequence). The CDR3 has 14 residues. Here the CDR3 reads CSARVAGAHSPLHF. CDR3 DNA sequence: TGCAGTGCTAGAGTGGCGGGGGCCCATTCACCCCTCCACTTT.

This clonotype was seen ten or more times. Here the CDR3 reads CASSTRDPIRPNTEAFF. The CDR3, as DNA: TGTGCCAGCAGTACCCGGGACCCCATTCGCCCAAACACTGAAGCTTTCTTT. This chain joins TRBV27 and TRBJ1-1; a weak D match, TRBD1 (5 bases). This CDR3 comprises 17 residues. V was trimmed by 5 bases and J by 2 bases, leaving 21 bases between them. Germline values: CDR1 MNHEY, CDR2 SMNVEV (reference sequence).